These 26 T cell receptor beta chains share one sample of origin, sequenced in a study of siplizumab effects on memory and regulatory T cells. The assay was immunoSEQ multiplex PCR, and TCRdb's table has in-frame clones only and misses some. The table lists some 100,000 clones, around 95% of them singletons. Sequenced material: non-Treg CD4+ T cells sorted from blood. These receptor sequences come from a human donor in good health.

J is TRBJ1-4 and V is TRBV19; unclear D gene. CDR3 size: 16 residues. Germline V gene data show CDR1 as LNHDA and CDR2 as SQIVND (reference sequence). V gave up 6 bases and J gave up 4 bases, with 18 bases separating them. CDR3 sequence reads: CASSANPVVGNEKLFF. The DNA for the CDR3 is TGTGCCAGTAGCGCAAATCCCGTTGTGGGTAATGAAAAACTGTTTTTT. Drawing the rest from reference TRBV19 and TRBJ1-4, the complete variable domain is DGGITQSPKYLFRKEGQNVTLSCEQNLNHDAMYWYRQDPGQGLRLIYYSQIVNDFQKGDIAEGYSVSREKKESFPLTVTSAQKNPTAFYLCASSANPVVGNEKLFFGSGTQLSVL.

The chain couples TRBV9 to TRBJ1-6, with D maybe TRBD1 (6 bases). The CDR3 has 15 amino acids. The germline CDR1 and CDR2 sequences are SGDLS and YYNGEE. V dropped 4 bases and J dropped 10 bases, with 18 bases sitting between them. The CDR3 bases are TGTGCCAGCAGCCCGCAACAGGGCGGCAGCTCACCCCTCCACTTT. It translates to CASSPQQGGSSPLHF.

In its sample, this clone was seen once. The rearrangement uses TRBV30 and TRBJ1-2; possible D gene TRBD1, 6 bases. Germline V gives CDR1 GTSNPN, CDR2 SVGIG (reference sequence). Trimming took 2 bases from V and 5 from J, leaving 9 bases between them. The CDR3 loop spans 12 amino acids. CDR3 sequence reads: CAWSKQGYGYTF. In DNA form, the CDR3 reads TGTGCCTGGAGTAAACAGGGATATGGCTACACCTTC.

This sequence joins TRBV18 and TRBJ2-3; the D is unclear. The CDR3 is 18 amino acids. Germline CDR1 and CDR2: KGHSH and LQKENI. Trimming stripped 2 bases from V and 0 bases from J, with 18 bases between. The CDR3 reads CASSPSSFPRWSTDTQYF. CDR3 DNA: TGTGCCAGCTCACCATCTTCCTTTCCGCGGTGGAGCACAGATACGCAGTATTTT.

The chain joins TRBV5-4 to TRBJ1-1, with D possibly TRBD1 on 6 matching bases. The length of the CDR3 is 15 residues. Per germline, CDR1 SGHNT and CDR2 YYREEE (reference sequence). V lost 1 base and J 8 bases, leaving 18 bases between the germline ends. CDR3 in DNA: TGTGCCAGCAGCTTGATTAGCCGGGGGCAGGCAGAAGCTTTCTTT. It specifies CASSLISRGQAEAFF.

As to this clone: The sample contains more than one DNA sequence encoding this CDR3. The chain uses TRBV6-5 and TRBJ1-5, with TRBD1 as a possible D gene (6 bases). This CDR3 comprises 12 residues. The V gene lost 6 bases and the J gene lost 4 bases, with 7 bases spanning the gap. Germline assignment: CDR1 MNHEY and CDR2 SVGAGI. The CDR3 region has the DNA TGTGCCAGCAGACAGGGAAATCAGCCCCAGCATTTT. Protein: CASRQGNQPQHF.

V gene TRBV28 combines with J gene TRBJ1-2; D gene uncertain. Trimming shortened V by 2 bases and J by 8 bases, and 12 bases separated the two germline ends. CDR3 length: 13 amino acids. Per the germline V gene, CDR1 is MDHEN and CDR2 is SYDVKM. CDR3 in DNA: TGTGCCAGCAGTTTAAGGGCATTTGGGGGCTACACCTTC. The encoded protein is CASSLRAFGGYTF.

There are a few counts of this clone. This rearrangement joins TRBV12-2 to TRBJ1-1. TRBV12-2 corresponds to a pseudogene. CDR3 size: 12 residues. CDR3 DNA sequence: TGTGCAAGTGGCCAATGGGGGACTGAAGCTTTCTTT. This translates into CASGQWGTEAFF.

The chain joins TRBV7-9 to TRBJ2-3; D possibly uses TRBD1 or TRBD2 (6 bases each). V was cut by 5 bases and J by 3 bases, with 15 bases left in between. The CDR3 contains 15 residues. The V gene's germline CDR1 is SEHNR and CDR2 FQNEAQ (reference sequence). DNA of the CDR3: TGTGCCAGCAGCCAGAGGGGGGTGGGTACAGATACGCAGTATTTT. It encodes CASSQRGVGTDTQYF.

V is TRBV18 and J is TRBJ1-2; D not certain. Trimming took 6 bases from V and 8 from J, leaving 16 bases between them. The CDR3 is 13 amino acids. CDR1 KGHSH and CDR2 LQKENI come from the germline V gene. For the CDR3, the DNA is TGTGCCAGCTCGTCTCCTCTTCGGGAGGGCTACACCTTC. Translation: CASSSPLREGYTF. The full variable domain, with the rest looked up from reference TRBV18 and TRBJ1-2, is NAGVMQNPRHLVRRRGQEARLRCSPMKGHSHVYWYRQLPEEGLKFMVYLQKENIIDESGMPKERFSAEFPKEGPSILRIQQVVRGDSAAYFCASSSPLREGYTFGSGTRLTVV.

This clone was picked up a small number of times. The V and J genes are TRBV6-1 and TRBJ1-5; D remains unclear. The germline CDR1 and CDR2 sequences are MNHNS and SASEGT. The CDR3 is 14 residues long. V lost 2 bases and J lost 5, with 10 bases in between. The CDR3 protein is CASSESGGYQPQHF. CDR3 in DNA: TGTGCCAGCAGTGAATCGGGTGGCTATCAGCCCCAGCATTTT.

This sequence joins TRBV2 and TRBJ1-1, with D unclear. The germline CDR1 and CDR2 sequences are SNHLY and FYNNEI. The CDR3 is made up of 12 amino acids. Trimming removed 7 bases at V and 4 bases at J, with 10 bases between. This CDR3 reads CASMSTTTEAFF. CDR3 DNA sequence: TGTGCCAGCATGAGCACTACCACTGAAGCTTTCTTT.

The chain is built from TRBV5-1 and TRBJ1-4; D gene uncertain. There are 17 residues in the CDR3. Germline CDR1 and CDR2: SGHRS and YFSETQ. Trimming shortened V by 0 bases and J by 0 bases, and 12 bases separated the two germline ends. The CDR3 spells CASSLASAAATNEKLFF. The CDR3 coding sequence is TGCGCCAGCAGCTTGGCGTCGGCGGCTGCAACTAATGAAAAACTGTTTTTT.

In nucleotides, the CDR3 is TGTGCCAGCTCACGAGGGTACGACAGGGCCAACACTGAAGCTTTCTTT. It translates to CASSRGYDRANTEAFF. The V call is TRBV18, the J call TRBJ1-1, with TRBD1 identical over 7 bases. The ends lost 4 bases at V and 2 bases at J; junction bases unmatched: 10. The CDR3 consists of 16 residues. Germline CDR1 reads KGHSH; CDR2 reads LQKENI. Supplemented by reference TRBV18 and TRBJ1-1, the full variable domain reads NAGVMQNPRHLVRRRGQEARLRCSPMKGHSHVYWYRQLPEEGLKFMVYLQKENIIDESGMPKERFSAEFPKEGPSILRIQQVVRGDSAAYFCASSRGYDRANTEAFFGQGTRLTVV.

This chain uses TRBV18 with TRBJ1-2; 10 positions match TRBD1. The germline V gene encodes CDR1 KGHSH and CDR2 LQKENI. V lost 3 bases and J lost 4; bases outside the gene matches: 8. This CDR3 has 16 residues. The CDR3: CASSPPGTGVVYGYTF. The CDR3 DNA sequence: TGTGCCAGCTCACCGCCCGGGACAGGGGTAGTCTATGGCTACACCTTC.

The genes are TRBV12-5 and TRBJ2-3; D not certain. The CDR3 extends over 16 amino acids. Germline V lookup: CDR1 LGHNT, CDR2 FRNRAP. V was cut by 2 bases and J by 4 bases, with 16 bases left in between. The CDR3 sequence: CASGLSPVTRSDTQYF. Written as DNA, the CDR3 is TGTGCTAGTGGTTTGTCCCCAGTAACGCGGTCAGATACGCAGTATTTT. Looking up the rest from reference TRBV12-5 and TRBJ2-3 gives the full variable domain: DARVTQTPRHKVTEMGQEVTMRCQPILGHNTVFWYRQTMMQGLELLAYFRNRAPLDDSGMPKDRFSAEMPDATLATLKIQPSEPRDSAVYFCASGLSPVTRSDTQYFGPGTRLTVL.

The J gene is TRBJ1-1, the V gene TRBV19; D is unclear. The V gene's germline CDR1 is LNHDA and CDR2 SQIVND (reference sequence). This CDR3 is built from 16 residues. V was shortened by 3 bases and J by 5 bases, with 19 bases between the two germline ends. This CDR3 reads CASSIGSPQVATEAFF. The CDR3 DNA reads as TGTGCCAGTAGTATTGGGTCCCCGCAGGTCGCAACTGAAGCTTTCTTT. Full variable domain (missing parts from reference TRBV19 and TRBJ1-1): DGGITQSPKYLFRKEGQNVTLSCEQNLNHDAMYWYRQDPGQGLRLIYYSQIVNDFQKGDIAEGYSVSREKKESFPLTVTSAQKNPTAFYLCASSIGSPQVATEAFFGQGTRLTVV.

This sequence joins TRBV7-6 and TRBJ2-1, with TRBD1 matching over 11 bases. CDR1 and CDR2 from the germline V gene are SGHVS and FNYEAQ. The trim removed 5 bases at V and 3 bases at J, leaving 3 bases unmatched. CDR3 length: 15 amino acids. Here the CDR3 DNA reads TGTGCCAGCAGCCAGGGACAGGGGGACTACAATGAGCAGTTCTTC. This translates into CASSQGQGDYNEQFF.

This sequence joins TRBV7-9 and TRBJ2-2; tentatively, D is TRBD1 (5 bases). The ends were cut back, 5 bases at V and 6 bases at J, with 7 bases in the middle. The CDR3 length is 12 residues. The germline V gene has CDR1 SEHNR and CDR2 FQNEAQ (reference sequence). The CDR3 coding sequence is TGTGCCAGCAGCCTCAGGGCCGGGGAGCTGTTTTTT. It yields the protein CASSLRAGELFF.

The CDR3 region has the DNA TGTGCCAGCAGTGGGGCCAGGGCCACTGAAGCTTTCTTT. Translating it yields CASSGARATEAFF. The gene calls are TRBV6-1 and TRBJ1-1, with a weak D call TRBD1 (5 bases). Germline lookup yields CDR1 MNHNS and CDR2 SASEGT. The CDR3 contains 13 residues. Deletions cut 4 bases from V and 4 bases from J, with 10 bases between.

The chain has TRBV5-6 and TRBJ1-4, with 10 positions matching TRBD1. Trimming took 3 bases from V and 7 from J; bases not matched to a gene: 6. This CDR3 has 15 residues. CDR1 is SGHDT and CDR2 is YYEEEE in the germline V gene. CDR3 nucleotide sequence: TGTGCCAGCAGCTCCGGGACAGGGGTCACTGAAAAACTGTTTTTT. It is translated as CASSSGTGVTEKLFF.

The rearrangement uses TRBV21-1 and TRBJ2-3. TRBV21-1 is flagged as a pseudogene. The CDR3 is 18 amino acids. The CDR3 loop is CASSNIRDASRGADTQYF. CDR3 sequence (DNA): TGTGCCAGCAGCAATATACGGGACGCCTCGAGAGGGGCGGATACGCAGTATTTT.

The rearrangement uses TRBV20-1 and TRBJ1-2; D is ambiguous. Germline V gene lookup returns CDR1 DFQATT and CDR2 SNEGSKA (reference sequence). This CDR3 is built from 9 residues. Trimming left V 6 bases short and J 6 bases short, with 5 bases between. The CDR3 sequence is CSAPNGYTF. In DNA, the CDR3 is TGCAGTGCCCCGAATGGCTACACCTTC.

The chain combines TRBV27 with TRBJ1-2; D gene ambiguous. The CDR3 consists of 13 residues. Germline lookup yields CDR1 MNHEY and CDR2 SMNVEV (reference sequence). V lost 3 bases and J 3 bases, leaving 8 bases between the germline ends. The chain's CDR3 is CASSFSTYYGYTF. CDR3 DNA sequence: TGTGCCAGCAGTTTCTCGACTTACTATGGCTACACCTTC.

The chain links TRBV30 to TRBJ1-4, with 8 bases matching TRBD1. CDR1 GTSNPN and CDR2 SVGIG come from the germline V gene (reference sequence). This CDR3 has 15 residues. With V trimmed by 0 bases and J by 6 bases, 6 bases remained unmatched. The CDR3 spells CAWSVRDRSYEKLFF. CDR3 in DNA: TGTGCCTGGAGTGTACGGGACAGGTCATATGAAAAACTGTTTTTT.

CDR3 residues: CASSTDQETQYF. CDR3 DNA: TGTGCCAGCTCGACAGACCAAGAGACCCAGTACTTC. The rearrangement links TRBV6-6 to TRBJ2-5, with D perhaps TRBD1 (5 bases). V lost 8 bases and J 0 bases, leaving 7 bases between the germline ends. Germline V CDR1 and CDR2: MNHNY, SVGAGI (reference sequence). The CDR3 sequence is 12 residues long.